This TCR beta chain was observed in a study of blood T cell repertoires in COVID-19. Study context: From the United States, Italy and Spain came samples of acute and convalescent COVID-19. PBMCs, B-cell-depleted T cells, or T cells provided the cDNA or gDNA that made up the material.

V gave up 6 bases and J gave up 4 bases, with 9 bases separating them. Germline CDR1 and CDR2: MNHEY and SMNVEV (reference sequence). The CDR3 consists of 13 residues. Authors' methods: How many nucleated cells were present was estimated from reference gene primer amplification. Sequencing used immunoSEQ multiplex PCR; TCRdb keeps in-frame clones, though not all of them. V and J calls and clone size are given by that table; D and trimming were obtained from the DNA. The table lists about 100,000 clones, approximately 82% of them singletons. The source of this sequence is a woman in her 70s with acute or convalescent COVID-19. V gene TRBV27 combines with J gene TRBJ2-2; D gene uncertain. The source material was peripheral blood. The CDR3 is CASSPYGTGELFF. The CDR3 bases are TGTGCCAGCAGCCCGTACGGCACCGGGGAGCTGTTTTTT.